A selection of T cell receptor beta chains follows, all from one sample in a study of CD8 T cells in Susac syndrome. TCRdb independently ran MiXCR on the immunoSEQ multiplex PCR reads; one entry per CDR3 protein. The profile shows over 100,000 distinct CDR3 sequences, roughly 94% of them singletons. The source material was CD8+ T cells from PBMCs. These TCRs come from a human donor with Susac syndrome. Both conserved end residues are trimmed from each CDR3. Rows give clone size only sometimes, using once, few, many, or a class for an expanded clone.

v_call clone_size cdr3_length cdr3_aa
TRBV25-1 . 14 ASSGTGEGVKNIQY
TRBV9 . 11 ASSVDPAEPQH
TRBV13 . 15 ASSRRSGQGRTDTQY
TRBV27 . 11 ASSGTDTYEQY
TRBV12-3/TRBV12-4 . 10 ATRPANYGYT
TRBV27 . 14 ASSERTGAGGQPQH
TRBV15 . 12 ATSRETVNTEAF
TRBV13 . 15 ASSSRTSGGDQETQY
TRBV25-1 . 11 ASSDPSSYEQY
TRBV10-3 once 12 AISPGTDNSPLH
TRBV7-9 . 14 ASSLEVGGHPYEQY
TRBV20-1 . 9 SVRDRGDSF
TRBV14 . 13 ASSSKGRTDYGYT
TRBV6-6 once 13 ASGHGVAAPYEQY
TRBV7-9 . 13 ASSLRGVPNSPLH
TRBV29-1 . 9 SARTGAEAF
TRBV18 . 12 ASSPDTLGEKLF
TRBV20-1 . 10 SASKGGTEAF
TRBV6-2/TRBV6-3 . 11 ASSYNVAYGYT
TRBV4-3 . 12 ASSPLRSSYGYT
TRBV11-2 . 12 ASSLVWGQETQY
TRBV2 . 12 ASTRGQGTDTQY
TRBV9 . 14 ASSVEGSGGAETQY
TRBV4-1 . 14 ASSQDGRVSYNEQF
TRBV5-1 once 12 ASSLAQGRDVLT
TRBV4-2 . 14 ASSQETGGMNQPQH
TRBV18 . 13 ASSPNSAIPDEQY
TRBV7-9 . 11 ASFNRKQETQY
TRBV29-1 . 11 SVGTGNDYGYT
TRBV29-1 once 12 SVEDRGTGAEAF
TRBV29-1 . 13 SVEETGLGTDTQY
TRBV20-1 once 13 SASSLAGGRETQY
TRBV20-1 . 14 SARDDHEGWNTEAF
TRBV20-1 once 10 SPQEVGHEQY
TRBV29-1 . 12 SVEDPTGGYGYT
TRBV9 . 11 ASSVEGWGEQY
TRBV9 . 12 ASSVALGSYEQY